Included here is one TCR beta chain sequence, with context. Its binding antigen is unknown. Per-base qualities were not stored, and no clone one base away is much larger. TCRbeta CDR3 regions were amplified from genomic DNA using the immunoSEQ Assay, a bias-controlled multiplex PCR. On the authors' methods: The number of nucleated cells in each sample was estimated by amplification of reference gene primers within the assay. Sequence reads were collapsed and filtered to measure the absolute abundance of every unique TCRbeta CDR3 rearrangement. For each sample, productive Simpson clonality was calculated as the square root of Simpson's diversity index over productive rearrangements. The immuneACCESS repertoire file appears here via TCRdb, limited to in-frame rearrangements. These files lack a portion of the clones; in checked studies, under half of the deficit traces to unresolved V genes, and the cause of the others is not known. V, J and clone size were drawn from that table, and D and trimming were deduced from the DNA. The sample table lists under 40,000 clones, 89% of them with a count of one. Approximately 6.6% of the sample is taken by the ten largest.

Whole blood was collected in K2EDTA tubes by collaborating institutions according to the institutions' own protocols. For TCRbeta analysis, collaborators shipped samples in one of three forms: frozen whole blood, isolated PBMCs, or DNA extracted from either of those sample types. From the germline V gene (reference sequence), CDR1 is MNHNY and CDR2 is SVGAGI. V and J lose 7 bases and 3 bases, and a span of 10 bases separates them. From cysteine to phenylalanine, the CDR3 is 13 amino acids long. The kept DNA is CDR3 alone, 39 bases in frame from the first base. The source of the sample is a study of blood T cell repertoires in COVID-19 (TCRdb year 2020). Regarding the complete study: Samples from collaborators originated in the United States, Italy and Spain and spanned both the acute and convalescent phases of COVID-19. The prospective study material was composed of cDNA or gDNA derived from T cells, B-cell-depleted T cells, or PBMCs. The dataset comprised deeply sampled blood TCRbeta repertoires from subjects exposed to, actively infected with, or recovered from COVID-19. The repertoires were released in a freely available public database intended as a resource for research on the immune response to SARS-CoV-2. The samples were drawn from two sources: the first 160 participants of the ongoing ImmuneRACE study, and fewer than 1,500 subjects contributed by 6 global collaborators. A de-identified subject ID, COVID-19 status, age in years and sex were almost always included in the sample metadata. Where HLA class I and class II types were available, the types were taken from metadata supplied by the sample provider, not from assay-based typing.

The paper as a whole reports these results and caveats: How much clinical and demographic metadata was included differed by source and by participant, and the metadata was provided uncurated.

Sequencing was done on a sample of peripheral blood. This receptor chain uses TRBV6-6 and TRBJ1-5, with the D gene call left open. The TCR comes from a human donor in a cohort sampled during active COVID-19. The CDR3 sequence is CASTGVNNQPQHF. The sequenced DNA is TGTGCCAGCACGGGTGTGAACAATCAGCCCCAGCATTTT.